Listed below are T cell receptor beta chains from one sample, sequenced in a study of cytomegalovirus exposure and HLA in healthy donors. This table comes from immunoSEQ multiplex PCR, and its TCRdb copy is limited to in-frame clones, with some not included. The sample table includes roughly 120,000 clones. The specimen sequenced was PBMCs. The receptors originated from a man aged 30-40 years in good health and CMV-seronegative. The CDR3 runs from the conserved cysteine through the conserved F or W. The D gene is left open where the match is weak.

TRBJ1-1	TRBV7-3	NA	CASSLGLGNTEAFF	TGTGCCAGCAGCTTAGGGCTGGGGAACACTGAAGCTTTCTTT
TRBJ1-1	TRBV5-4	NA	CASSRINTEAFF	TGTGCCAGCAGCCGTATTAACACTGAAGCTTTCTTT
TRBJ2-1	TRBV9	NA	CASSGGGLGEQFF	TGTGCCAGCAGCGGAGGGGGTCTCGGTGAGCAGTTCTTC
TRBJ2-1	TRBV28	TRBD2	CASSLGGESLEQFF	TGTGCCAGCAGTTTAGGGGGGGAGTCCCTTGAGCAGTTCTTC
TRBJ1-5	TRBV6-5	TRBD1	CASSQGGDNQPQHF	TGTGCCAGCAGTCAGGGGGGTGACAATCAGCCCCAGCATTTT
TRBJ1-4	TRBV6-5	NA	CASSLQTGSNEKLFF	TGTGCCAGCAGTCTACAGACAGGTTCTAATGAAAAACTGTTTTTT
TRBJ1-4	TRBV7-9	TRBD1	CASSPDRGTNEKLFF	TGTGCCAGCAGCCCCGACAGGGGGACTAATGAAAAACTGTTTTTT
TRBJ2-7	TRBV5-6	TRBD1	CASSSGQNFYEQYF	TGTGCCAGCAGTTCGGGACAGAACTTTTACGAGCAGTACTTC
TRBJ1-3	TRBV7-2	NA	CASSLAGGSGNTIYF	TGTGCCAGCAGCTTAGCGGGAGGCTCTGGAAACACCATATATTTT
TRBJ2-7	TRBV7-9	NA	CASSPIRGKNYEQYF	TGTGCCAGCAGCCCGATCCGGGGGAAAAACTACGAGCAGTACTTC
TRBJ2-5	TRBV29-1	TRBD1	CSVGPRTGGVETQYF	TGCAGCGTTGGCCCGAGGACAGGGGGCGTGGAGACCCAGTACTTC
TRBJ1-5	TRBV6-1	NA	CASIMEAGAAQPQHF	TGTGCCAGCATTATGGAGGCAGGGGCGGCCCAGCCCCAGCATTTT
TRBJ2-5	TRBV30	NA	CAWSVRVTRETQYF	TGTGCCTGGAGTGTACGTGTGACACGGGAGACCCAGTACTTC